This TCR beta chain emerged from a study of cytomegalovirus exposure and HLA in healthy donors. Study results and limitations: Investigators reported 164 TCR beta chains as tied to cytomegalovirus.

Vbeta (60) and Jbeta (13) primers were used in the PCR. Only in-frame clones appear in the TCRdb table, and some are missing; sequencing was by immunoSEQ multiplex PCR. This sample has fewer than 200,000 clones, with around 75% found just once. This clone was detected a few times. Antigen: not known. This CDR3 spans 18 amino acids. Germline V gene sequence: CDR1 MGHRA, CDR2 YSYEKL. V shed 3 bases, J shed 0 bases, and the junction held 5 bases outside the gene matches. The source material was PBMCs. This clonotype was sampled from a male donor in good health and CMV-seronegative. The V call is TRBV4-1, the J call TRBJ2-2, with TRBD2 identical over 12 bases. CDR3 in amino acids: CASSHASGRAANTGELFF. Written as DNA, the CDR3 is TGCGCCAGCAGCCACGCTAGCGGGAGGGCCGCGAACACCGGGGAGCTGTTTTTT.